A single sample gave rise to the 17 T cell receptor beta chains below, sequenced in a study of shared clonotypes between healthy human individuals. The assay was immunoSEQ multiplex PCR, and TCRdb's table has in-frame clones only and misses some. The sample gives some 2.3 million clones, 80% to 95% of which show up once; under 0.45% is in the top ten. The specimen sequenced was naive CD4+ T cells from PBMCs. Indicated subset: CD45RA+ positively selected. All receptors derive from a man younger than 35 in good health. Some clones in this sample may be carry-over from other donors' samples.

This chain uses TRBV5-1 with TRBJ2-7; possibly TRBD1 for D (6 bases). The germline CDR1 and CDR2 sequences are SGHRS and YFSETQ. V was cut by 4 bases and J by 6 bases, with 11 bases left in between. This CDR3 contains 12 residues. CDR3 in amino acids: CASSLDRSEQYF. The CDR3 DNA follows: TGCGCCAGCAGCCTCGACAGGTCCGAGCAGTACTTC.

Only one count was recorded for this clone. The V call is TRBV5-1, the J call TRBJ2-7; D possibly corresponds to TRBD1 (6 bases). CDR3 size: 14 residues. Germline V gene sequence: CDR1 SGHRS, CDR2 YFSETQ. Trimming took off 7 bases at V and 4 bases at J, with 18 bases between the two ends. Here the CDR3 reads CASGDGLTGYEQYF. The CDR3, as DNA: TGCGCCAGCGGAGATGGGTTGACAGGATACGAGCAGTACTTC.

The chain combines TRBV30 with TRBJ2-7; 9 positions agree with TRBD1. CDR1 and CDR2 (germline): GTSNPN, SVGIG (reference sequence). CDR3 length: 14 amino acids. J lost 3 bases, V lost 5 bases, and 8 bases had no gene match. The CDR3 here is CAWGVTGGFYEQYF. In nucleotides, the CDR3 is TGTGCCTGGGGAGTGACAGGGGGTTTCTACGAGCAGTACTTC.

The chain has TRBV29-1 and TRBJ1-4; D is unclear. The CDR3 is 13 residues long. Trimming removed 7 bases at V and 5 bases at J, with 14 bases between. Germline CDR1 SQVTM, CDR2 ANQGSEA. The CDR3 bases are TGCAGCGGCCGGACGGGGAGGAATGAAAAACTGTTTTTT. Translated, it gives CSGRTGRNEKLFF.

This chain's CDR3 is CASSQGTVVHEQYF. CDR3 DNA sequence: TGTGCCAGCAGCCAAGGGACTGTCGTGCACGAGCAGTACTTC. This chain links TRBV2 with TRBJ2-7; possible D gene TRBD2, 6 bases. Germline V gives CDR1 SNHLY, CDR2 FYNNEI. V lost 6 bases to trimming and J lost 5 bases, with 17 bases between them. The CDR3 runs 14 residues.

This clone appeared a single time. This chain connects TRBV5-6 to TRBJ2-7; 7 nucleotides align to TRBD1. The germline gives CDR1 SGHDT, CDR2 YYEEEE. V was clipped by 5 bases and J by 4 bases; unmatched bases: 9. This CDR3 spans 14 amino acids. CDR3 DNA sequence: TGTGCCAGCAGTTACGGGACAGAACCATACGAGCAGTACTTC. Translating it yields CASSYGTEPYEQYF.

The chain has TRBV18 and TRBJ2-2; D unclear. There are 16 residues in the CDR3. V shed 2 bases and J shed 6 bases, with 16 bases lying between them. Germline assignment: CDR1 KGHSH and CDR2 LQKENI. Here the CDR3 reads CASSPSSVVVSGELFF. The CDR3 region has the DNA TGTGCCAGCTCACCATCATCAGTAGTGGTTTCCGGGGAGCTGTTTTTT.

The rearrangement links TRBV4-3 to TRBJ1-3, with 7 bases fitting TRBD1. The trim removed 4 bases at V and 1 base at J, leaving 7 bases unmatched. The CDR3 is 16 residues long. Germline V lookup: CDR1 LGHNA, CDR2 YSLEER. The CDR3 DNA sequence: TGCGCCAGCAGCCCCCTAGGGGGCCAGTCTGGAAACACCATATATTTT. Its translation: CASSPLGGQSGNTIYF.

The V and J genes are TRBV6-5 and TRBJ2-2, with D perhaps assigned TRBD1 or TRBD2 (6 bases each). V lost 6 bases to trimming and J lost 15 bases, with 23 bases between them. This CDR3 is 14 amino acids long. CDR1 MNHEY and CDR2 SVGAGI come from the germline V gene. This CDR3 is CASRRGVGLFGVFF. CDR3 nucleotide sequence: TGTGCCAGCAGGAGGGGGGTCGGCCTCTTCGGGGTGTTTTTT.

This clone came up once. This chain joins TRBV7-9 and TRBJ1-5; D is unresolved. Trimming shortened V by 2 bases and J by 7 bases, and 9 bases separated the two germline ends. The CDR3 runs 13 residues. Germline V gene data show CDR1 as SEHNR and CDR2 as FQNEAQ (reference sequence). CDR3 sequence (DNA): TGTGCCAGCAGCTTAAACGGGGAACAGCCCCAGCATTTT. Translating gives CASSLNGEQPQHF.

This rearrangement joins TRBV19 to TRBJ2-7; 10 positions agree with TRBD1. There are 18 residues in the CDR3. J lost 2 bases, V lost 5 bases, and 15 bases had no gene match. The V gene's germline CDR1 is LNHDA and CDR2 SQIVND (reference sequence). The CDR3, as DNA: TGTGCCAGTAGTCCCGACAGGGGGCGAGGGCGGGATCCCTACGAGCAGTACTTC. It translates to CASSPDRGRGRDPYEQYF.

V is TRBV29-1 and J is TRBJ2-7, with 7 bases fitting TRBD1. There are 14 residues in the CDR3. From germline, CDR1 is SQVTM and CDR2 ANQGSEA. V lost 4 bases to trimming and J lost 3 bases; unmatched junction nucleotides: 9. CDR3 in amino acids: CSVGGTVSNYEQYF. Written as DNA, the CDR3 is TGCAGCGTTGGGGGGACAGTCTCCAACTACGAGCAGTACTTC.

Of note for this clone: This same CDR3 is encoded by further DNA sequences in the sample. V gene TRBV18 combines with J gene TRBJ2-1; 7 nucleotides agree with TRBD1. V lost 3 bases to trimming and J lost 4 bases; unmatched junction nucleotides: 0. Looked up from germline, CDR1 is KGHSH and CDR2 is LQKENI. This CDR3 is 13 amino acids long. CDR3 protein: CASSPGQYNEQFF. CDR3 in DNA: TGTGCCAGCTCACCGGGACAGTACAATGAGCAGTTCTTC.

This clone was seen once. This sequence joins TRBV30 and TRBJ1-2; unclear D gene. Trimming removed 4 bases at V and 5 bases at J, with 8 bases between. This CDR3 comprises 11 residues. CDR1 and CDR2 from the germline V gene are GTSNPN and SVGIG (reference sequence). CDR3 residues: CAWTPGYGYTF. In nucleotides, the CDR3 is TGTGCCTGGACTCCTGGGTATGGCTACACCTTC.

Of note for this clone: Other DNA sequences within the sample encode an identical CDR3. The chain combines TRBV28 with TRBJ2-7; 7 nucleotides match TRBD1. The CDR3 sequence is 13 residues long. Germline-derived CDR1 and CDR2 are MDHEN and SYDVKM. Trimming took 7 bases from V and 0 from J; bases not matched to a gene: 3. For the CDR3, the DNA is TGTGCCAGCACACGGGACAGCTCCTACGAGCAGTACTTC. This encodes CASTRDSSYEQYF.

This chain connects TRBV29-1 to TRBJ1-2, with unresolved D. Germline assignment: CDR1 SQVTM and CDR2 ANQGSEA. The V end was cut by 4 bases, the J end by 4 bases, with 10 bases between. This CDR3 has 12 amino acids. CDR3 sequence (DNA): TGCAGCGTTGGAAGACAAGGCTATGGCTACACCTTC. It is translated as CSVGRQGYGYTF.

CDR3: CASSFASRDGGTQYF. CDR3 nucleotides: TGTGCCAGCAGCTTCGCTAGCCGGGACGGGGGGACGCAGTATTTT. The V and J genes are TRBV7-2 and TRBJ2-3; 7 bases are shared with TRBD2. The CDR3 totals 15 residues. Germline V lookup: CDR1 SGHTA, CDR2 FQGNSA. Trimming took 3 bases from V and 9 from J; bases not matched to a gene: 12. Full variable domain (rest looked up from reference TRBV7-2 and TRBJ2-3): GAGVSQSPSNKVTEKGKDVELRCDPISGHTALYWYRQSLGQGLEFLIYFQGNSAPDKSGLPSDRFSAERTGGSVSTLTIQRTQQEDSAVYLCASSFASRDGGTQYFGPGTRLTVL.